This TCR beta chain was profiled in a study of molecular identifiers for immune sequencing clone quantification. Points from the study as a whole: Over 99% of CMV-specific effector molecules, but under 1% of naive ones, were in clones above 20 copies.

Sorting recovered naive CD8 T cells on a CD8+CD4-CCR7+CD45RA+ profile. This clonotype was detected only a few times. Its antigen is unidentified. At one end, the junction sequence differs from germline, possibly due to a read error. TCRdb processed the PCR reads anew with MiXCR; each CDR3 protein has one entry. The profile shows 600,000 to 650,000 distinct CDR3 sequences, around 20% of them singletons. Germline CDR1 and CDR2: KGHDR and SFDVKD. This CDR3 contains 14 residues. Sample: naive CD8+ T cells from blood, with Jurkat cell RNA spiked in. Subset meaning: FACS-sorted CD8+CD4-CCR7+CD45RA+ naive T cells. The chain joins TRBV24-1 to TRBJ2-3, with D tentatively TRBD1 (5 bases). This sequence originates from a human donor in good health. Some libraries in this study had Jurkat cell RNA spiked in. This CDR3 is CATGDQNDRDTQYF. The CDR3 coding sequence is TGTGCCACCGGTGATCAAAACGACAGAGATACGCAGTATTTT.